This T cell receptor beta chain came from a study of cytomegalovirus exposure and HLA in healthy donors. Only a few counts were recorded for this clone. This CDR3 has 16 amino acids. Trimming removed 6 bases at V and 0 bases at J, with 15 bases between. CDR1 and CDR2 (germline): KGHSH, LQKENI. Vbeta (60) and Jbeta (13) primers were used in the PCR. Data came from immunoSEQ multiplex PCR; TCRdb stores just in-frame clones and leaves some out. The sample consists of around 110,000 clones, approximately 70% of them appearing once. This rearrangement joins TRBV18 to TRBJ1-5, with D possibly matching TRBD1 (5 bases). The sequenced sample was PBMCs. The receptor was isolated from a man aged 25-45 years in good health and CMV-seropositive. The CDR3 region has the DNA TGTGCCAGCTCCCTTACGACAGTTGATAGCAATCAGCCCCAGCATTTT. It is translated as CASSLTTVDSNQPQHF.